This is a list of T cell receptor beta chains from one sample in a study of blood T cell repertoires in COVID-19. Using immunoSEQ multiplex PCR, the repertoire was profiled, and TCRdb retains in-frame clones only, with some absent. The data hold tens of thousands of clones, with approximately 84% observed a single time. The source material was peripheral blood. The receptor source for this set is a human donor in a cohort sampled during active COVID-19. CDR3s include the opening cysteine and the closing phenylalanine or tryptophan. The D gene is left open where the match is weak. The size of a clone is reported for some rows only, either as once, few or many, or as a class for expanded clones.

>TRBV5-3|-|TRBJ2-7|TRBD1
CARSWDSAYEQYF
TGTGCCAGAAGCTGGGACAGCGCCTACGAGCAGTACTTC
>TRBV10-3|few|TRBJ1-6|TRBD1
CAISEGTGGPYNSPLHF
TGTGCCATCAGTGAGGGGACAGGGGGCCCCTATAATTCACCCCTCCACTTT
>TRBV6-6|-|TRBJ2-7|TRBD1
CASRGDREKHEQYF
TGTGCCAGTCGCGGGGACAGGGAAAAACACGAGCAGTACTTC
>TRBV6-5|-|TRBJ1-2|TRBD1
CASRTPGQTLYGYTF
TGTGCCAGCAGGACACCGGGACAGACCCTCTATGGCTACACCTTC
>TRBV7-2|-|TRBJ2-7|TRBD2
CASSRRGGAYEQYF
TGTGCCAGCAGTCGACGCGGGGGGGCCTACGAGCAGTACTTC
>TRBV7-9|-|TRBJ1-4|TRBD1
CASSLKGQELEKLFF
TGTGCCAGCAGCTTAAAGGGACAGGAACTAGAAAAACTGTTTTTT
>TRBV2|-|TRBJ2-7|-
CASSGPYTGTSYEQYF
TGTGCCAGCAGTGGGCCTTATACGGGGACATCTTACGAGCAGTACTTC
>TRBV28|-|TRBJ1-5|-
CASRSGNYQPQHF
TGTGCCAGCAGGTCAGGCAATTATCAGCCCCAGCATTTT
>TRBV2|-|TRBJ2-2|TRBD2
CASSEREGANTGELFF
TGTGCCAGCAGTGAAAGGGAGGGAGCGAACACCGGGGAGCTGTTTTTT
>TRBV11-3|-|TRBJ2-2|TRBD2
CASSLAAGGGTGELFF
TGTGCCAGCAGCTTAGCCGCGGGAGGGGGGACCGGGGAGCTGTTTTTT
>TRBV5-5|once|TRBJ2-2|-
CASSLQHRGLKGGELFF
TGTGCCAGCAGCTTGCAACACAGGGGACTTAAGGGCGGGGAGCTGTTTTTT
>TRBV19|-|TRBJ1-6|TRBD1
CASMATGTTLDSPLHF
TGTGCCAGTATGGCGACAGGGACGACACTGGATTCACCCCTCCACTTT
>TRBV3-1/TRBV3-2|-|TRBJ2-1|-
CASSQGPGDEQFF
TGTGCCAGCAGCCAAGGGCCTGGAGATGAGCAGTTCTTC
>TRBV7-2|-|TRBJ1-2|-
CASSPTQGGYTF
TGTGCCAGCAGCCCGACACAGGGTGGCTACACCTTC
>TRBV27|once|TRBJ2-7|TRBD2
CASRSSGITYEQYF
TGTGCCAGCAGATCTAGCGGGATTACCTACGAGCAGTACTTC
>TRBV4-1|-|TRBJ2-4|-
CASSQEGGAQYF
TGCGCCAGCAGCCAAGAAGGCGGCGCTCAGTACTTC
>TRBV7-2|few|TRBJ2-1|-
CASSFSGPSANEQFF
TGTGCCAGCAGCTTCAGTGGTCCTTCTGCCAATGAGCAGTTCTTC
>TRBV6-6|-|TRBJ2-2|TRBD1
CAMSRTGPNTGELFF
TGTGCCATGTCAAGGACAGGGCCGAACACCGGGGAGCTGTTTTTT
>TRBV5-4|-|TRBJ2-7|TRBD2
CASSGGGYEQYF
TGTGCCAGCAGCGGGGGGGGCTACGAGCAGTACTTC
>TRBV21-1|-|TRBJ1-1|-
CASSCRDTEAFF
TGTGCCAGCAGCTGCCGGGACACTGAAGCTTTCTTT
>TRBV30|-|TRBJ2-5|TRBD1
CARGTGGSETQYF
TGTGCCCGGGGGACAGGGGGCTCGGAGACCCAGTACTTC
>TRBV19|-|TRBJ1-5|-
CASSNREWQPQHF
TGTGCCAGTAGTAACAGGGAGTGGCAGCCCCAGCATTTT
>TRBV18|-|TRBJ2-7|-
CASSPKTGHYEQYF
TGTGCCAGCTCACCCAAAACAGGGCACTACGAGCAGTACTTC
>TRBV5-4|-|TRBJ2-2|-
CASSLKGPVGAGELFF
TGTGCCAGCAGCTTGAAAGGTCCAGTCGGGGCCGGGGAGCTGTTTTTT
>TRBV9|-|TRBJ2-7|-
CASSRGGGALYEQYF
TGTGCCAGCAGTCGGGGCGGCGGGGCTTTATACGAGCAGTACTTC
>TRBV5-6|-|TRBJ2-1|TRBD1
CASSFGTDYNEQFF
TGTGCCAGCAGCTTCGGGACAGATTACAATGAGCAGTTCTTC
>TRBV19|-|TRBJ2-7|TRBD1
CASSPHWDRWGYEQYF
TGTGCCAGCAGTCCCCACTGGGACAGGTGGGGCTACGAGCAGTACTTC